This T cell receptor beta chain was sequenced during a study of blood T cell repertoires in COVID-19. Only in-frame clones appear in the TCRdb table, and some are missing; sequencing was by immunoSEQ multiplex PCR. The sample shows about 78,000 clones, 85% to 90% of them seen only once. With 6 bases clipped from V and 1 base from J, the junction kept 2 bases outside the gene matches. Germline lookup yields CDR1 SNHLY and CDR2 FYNNEI. CDR3 size: 15 residues. This chain connects TRBV2 to TRBJ2-1; 11 bases agree with TRBD2. This TCR derives from a woman older than 75 with active or convalescent COVID-19. What was sequenced was peripheral blood. The CDR3 here is CASSRLAGSYNEQFF. As DNA, the CDR3 is TGTGCCAGCAGCCGACTAGCGGGATCCTACAATGAGCAGTTCTTC.